The T cell receptor gamma chain under discussion was sequenced for a study of gamma delta lymphoproliferative disorders and STAT genes. PBMCs from patients and controls supplied the genomic DNA for sequencing. This CDR3 has 15 residues. Germline trimming cut 4 bases from V and 0 bases from J; bases unmatched to any gene: 2. TCRdb fed the multiplex PCR reads into CATT to redo clone calling. The sample has about 4,100 gamma-chain clones; around 7% are singletons. This clone is classed as medium-sized. Sequencing input: blood. V usage is TRGV11 and J usage is TRGJP2. Because TCRdb records no J gene, it was assigned here through a match of the DNA to germline. TRGV11 is classed as an ORF, of uncertain function. The origin of this receptor is a human donor in good health. The CDR3 nucleotides read TGTGCCTGCTGGATTAGTGATAGTAGTGATTGGATCAAGACGTTT. Its protein product is CACWISDSSDWIKTF.